This TCR beta chain was recovered during a study of cytomegalovirus exposure and HLA in healthy donors. PCR amplification relied on 60 Vbeta primers (plus 13 Jbeta primers). Generated by immunoSEQ multiplex PCR, the TCRdb table keeps only in-frame clones and is missing some. The sample consists of about 140,000 clones, 88% of them appearing once. Sequenced: PBMCs. The receptor's source is a woman in her forties in good health and CMV-seronegative.

The CDR3 loop is CASSYSLRWAISEQFF. The CDR3 DNA reads as TGTGCCAGCAGTTACTCGCTCCGATGGGCGATCAGCGAGCAGTTCTTC. The gene calls are TRBV6-5 and TRBJ2-1; D is ambiguous. V was pared by 0 bases and J by 10 bases, with 19 bases between. There are 16 residues in the CDR3. Per the germline V gene, CDR1 is MNHEY and CDR2 is SVGAGI.